The rows below give T cell receptor beta chains drawn from one sample of a study of cytomegalovirus exposure and HLA in healthy donors. Clones were sequenced by immunoSEQ multiplex PCR, and TCRdb holds only the in-frame ones, with some missing. The table lists roughly 190,000 clones, approximately 85% of them singletons. The sample was PBMCs. The receptors stem from a girl aged 5-17 years in good health and CMV-seropositive. The CDR3 runs from the conserved cysteine through the conserved F or W. D genes are given only for firm matches. Size values are once, few and many counts, or a class for expanded clones, and some rows have none.

d_call: NA; clone_size: NA; j_call: TRBJ2-7; cdr3_length: 15; v_call: TRBV7-2; cdr3_aa: CASSRPGDPAYEQYF; cdr3_nt: TGTGCCAGCAGCCGCCCAGGGGACCCCGCCTACGAGCAGTACTTC
d_call: NA; clone_size: NA; j_call: TRBJ2-3; cdr3_length: 15; v_call: TRBV11-3; cdr3_aa: CASSSFGEPTDTQYF; cdr3_nt: TGTGCCAGCAGCTCTTTTGGAGAACCAACAGATACGCAGTATTTT
d_call: NA; clone_size: NA; j_call: TRBJ2-2; cdr3_length: 15; v_call: TRBV18; cdr3_aa: CASSPGQGDPGELFF; cdr3_nt: TGTGCCAGCTCACCGGGCCAGGGTGATCCCGGGGAGCTGTTTTTT
d_call: NA; clone_size: NA; j_call: TRBJ2-2; cdr3_length: 14; v_call: TRBV5-8; cdr3_aa: CASSWGQNTGELFF; cdr3_nt: TGTGCCAGCAGCTGGGGACAGAACACCGGGGAGCTGTTTTTT
d_call: NA; clone_size: once; j_call: TRBJ2-1; cdr3_length: 15; v_call: TRBV27; cdr3_aa: CASSPTRSSYNEQFF; cdr3_nt: TGTGCCAGCAGTCCAACTAGGAGCTCCTACAATGAGCAGTTCTTC
d_call: TRBD2; clone_size: NA; j_call: TRBJ2-1; cdr3_length: 14; v_call: TRBV5-6; cdr3_aa: CASRGGGARNEQFF; cdr3_nt: TGTGCCAGCAGGGGCGGGGGGGCCAGGAATGAGCAGTTCTTC
d_call: NA; clone_size: NA; j_call: TRBJ1-2; cdr3_length: 17; v_call: TRBV4-3; cdr3_aa: CASSQTGTDGISGGYTF; cdr3_nt: TGCGCCAGCAGCCAAACAGGCACCGACGGAATAAGTGGTGGCTACACCTTC
d_call: TRBD1; clone_size: once; j_call: TRBJ2-7; cdr3_length: 15; v_call: TRBV7-7; cdr3_aa: CASSPGRTGGYEQYF; cdr3_nt: TGTGCCAGCAGCCCTGGGAGGACAGGGGGCTACGAGCAGTACTTC
d_call: NA; clone_size: few; j_call: TRBJ2-1; cdr3_length: 15; v_call: TRBV5-6; cdr3_aa: CASSLDVSSYNEQFF; cdr3_nt: TGTGCCAGCAGCTTGGACGTGAGCTCCTACAATGAGCAGTTCTTC
d_call: NA; clone_size: NA; j_call: TRBJ1-6; cdr3_length: 17; v_call: TRBV27; cdr3_aa: CASSFLPRSSYNSPLHF; cdr3_nt: TGTGCCAGCAGTTTCCTACCCCGAAGCTCCTATAATTCACCCCTCCACTTT
d_call: NA; clone_size: NA; j_call: TRBJ2-2; cdr3_length: 16; v_call: TRBV19; cdr3_aa: CASTPGQGTWTGELFF; cdr3_nt: TGTGCCAGTACCCCGGGGCAGGGGACGTGGACCGGGGAGCTGTTTTTT
d_call: NA; clone_size: NA; j_call: TRBJ1-1; cdr3_length: 13; v_call: TRBV6-5; cdr3_aa: CASSYGGNTEAFF; cdr3_nt: TGTGCCAGCAGTTACGGGGGGAATACTGAAGCTTTCTTT
d_call: TRBD1; clone_size: NA; j_call: TRBJ2-4; cdr3_length: 14; v_call: TRBV6-5; cdr3_aa: CASRKQGAKNIQYF; cdr3_nt: TGTGCCAGCAGGAAACAGGGGGCCAAAAACATTCAGTACTTC
d_call: TRBD1; clone_size: NA; j_call: TRBJ1-2; cdr3_length: 17; v_call: TRBV19; cdr3_aa: CASSPYGQVRNNYGYTF; cdr3_nt: TGTGCCAGTAGTCCTTACGGACAGGTGAGAAATAACTATGGCTACACCTTC
d_call: NA; clone_size: NA; j_call: TRBJ1-1; cdr3_length: 13; v_call: TRBV19; cdr3_aa: CASSITGNTEAFF; cdr3_nt: TGTGCCAGTAGTATAACAGGGAACACTGAAGCTTTCTTT
d_call: TRBD1; clone_size: NA; j_call: TRBJ1-4; cdr3_length: 16; v_call: TRBV10-1; cdr3_aa: CASTLSSTGSNEKLFF; cdr3_nt: TGCGCCAGCACCCTTTCTTCGACAGGGTCTAATGAAAAACTGTTTTTT
d_call: NA; clone_size: NA; j_call: TRBJ1-2; cdr3_length: 13; v_call: TRBV18; cdr3_aa: CASSLKEGGGYTF; cdr3_nt: TGTGCCAGCTCACTCAAGGAAGGAGGGGGCTACACCTTC
d_call: NA; clone_size: NA; j_call: TRBJ1-6; cdr3_length: 14; v_call: TRBV5-6; cdr3_aa: CASSLYSRANPLHF; cdr3_nt: TGTGCCAGCAGCTTGTATAGCAGGGCAAACCCCCTCCACTTT
d_call: NA; clone_size: NA; j_call: TRBJ1-1; cdr3_length: 14; v_call: TRBV6-5; cdr3_aa: CASSKPGAVTEAFF; cdr3_nt: TGTGCCAGCAGTAAACCAGGGGCTGTCACTGAAGCTTTCTTT
d_call: TRBD1; clone_size: NA; j_call: TRBJ1-2; cdr3_length: 15; v_call: TRBV7-2; cdr3_aa: CASSFTGGSGYGYTF; cdr3_nt: TGTGCCAGCAGCTTCACAGGGGGCTCGGGCTATGGCTACACCTTC
d_call: NA; clone_size: NA; j_call: TRBJ1-4; cdr3_length: 13; v_call: TRBV12-5; cdr3_aa: CASGEQGDEKLFF; cdr3_nt: TGTGCTAGTGGAGAACAGGGTGATGAAAAACTGTTTTTT
d_call: TRBD2; clone_size: once; j_call: TRBJ2-7; cdr3_length: 17; v_call: TRBV7-2; cdr3_aa: CASSFRTSGGLSYEQYF; cdr3_nt: TGTGCCAGCAGCTTCAGGACTAGCGGGGGGCTCTCCTACGAGCAGTACTTC
d_call: TRBD1; clone_size: NA; j_call: TRBJ2-1; cdr3_length: 13; v_call: TRBV9; cdr3_aa: CASSTDRGHEQFF; cdr3_nt: TGTGCCAGCAGCACAGACAGGGGGCATGAGCAGTTCTTC
d_call: NA; clone_size: NA; j_call: TRBJ2-6; cdr3_length: 16; v_call: TRBV30; cdr3_aa: CAWSGQLSAGANVLTF; cdr3_nt: TGTGCCTGGAGTGGACAGCTCTCGGCTGGGGCCAACGTCCTGACTTTC
d_call: NA; clone_size: NA; j_call: TRBJ2-7; cdr3_length: 15; v_call: TRBV5-1; cdr3_aa: CASSLDAQHSYEQYF; cdr3_nt: TGCGCCAGCAGCTTGGATGCACAACACTCCTACGAGCAGTACTTC
d_call: NA; clone_size: NA; j_call: TRBJ2-7; cdr3_length: 12; v_call: TRBV7-6; cdr3_aa: CASSQTRGEQYF; cdr3_nt: TGTGCCAGCAGCCAGACTCGGGGCGAGCAGTACTTC
d_call: NA; clone_size: NA; j_call: TRBJ1-6; cdr3_length: 16; v_call: TRBV2; cdr3_aa: CASTEGGARPNSPLHF; cdr3_nt: TGTGCCAGCACCGAGGGGGGGGCTCGACCAAATTCACCCCTCCACTTT
d_call: TRBD1; clone_size: NA; j_call: TRBJ2-7; cdr3_length: 15; v_call: TRBV7-2; cdr3_aa: CASSITLGDRASQYF; cdr3_nt: TGTGCCAGCAGTATTACCTTAGGGGACAGGGCATCTCAGTACTTC